Listed here are 23 T cell receptor beta chains from one sample, sequenced in a study of T cell clusters in autoimmune cytopenias. Some 39,000 genome equivalents of blood DNA were amplified for TRB. TRB was amplified by touch-down multiplex PCR, primer pools A and B combined. From its re-call of the multiplex PCR reads, TCRdb lists each CDR3 protein once, without DNA. The sample has roughly 6,100 distinct CDR3 sequences; the top ten hold less than 45%. In addition, the sample was reused for a study of T cell repertoires in aging, cancer and after chemotherapy.

What was sequenced was peripheral blood. These receptors all come from a human donor in good health.

The V and J genes are TRBV6-1 and TRBJ1-5; TCRdb reports TRBD1, a call that lacks DNA to check it against. CDR1 and CDR2 (germline): MNHNS, SASEGT. The CDR3 has 16 residues. CDR3 sequence: CASSESMAGGNQPQHF.

This sequence joins TRBV5-4 and TRBJ1-1. This CDR3 comprises 13 residues. Germline lookup yields CDR1 SGHNT and CDR2 YYREEE (reference sequence). CDR3 protein: CASSLSSGSEAFF.

This clonotype ranks as medium-sized in terms of frequency. V gene TRBV19 combines with J gene TRBJ1-5; lacking DNA, the TRBD1 call made by TCRdb goes unchecked. Germline CDR1 LNHDA, CDR2 SQIVND (reference sequence). The CDR3 covers 15 residues. This CDR3 is CASSTDRGSNQPQHF.

The chain has TRBV6-2 or TRBV6-3 and TRBJ1-3. The germline V gene has CDR1 MNHEY and CDR2 SVGEGT. The length of the CDR3 is 14 residues. The CDR3 here is CASSSHQPGNTIYF.

This clonotype is deemed medium-sized by its frequency. The V gene is TRBV29-1, the J gene TRBJ2-5; checking the TCRdb D call of TRBD1 is not possible without DNA. The CDR3 extends over 12 amino acids. Germline CDR1 and CDR2: SQVTM and ANQGSEA. CDR3 residues: CSVLQGGETQYF.

The chain combines TRBV11-2 with TRBJ2-7; there is no DNA to check the TCRdb D call of TRBD2. Germline lookup yields CDR1 SGHAT and CDR2 FQNNGV. The CDR3 totals 14 residues. CDR3 protein: CASSSGTVADEQYF.

J is TRBJ2-7 and V is TRBV5-1; lacking DNA, the TRBD1 call made by TCRdb goes unchecked. The CDR3 spans 15 residues. Germline-derived CDR1 and CDR2 are SGHRS and YFSETQ. CDR3 sequence reads: CASSATLGGSYEQYF.

This sequence joins TRBV19 and TRBJ2-7; as DNA is missing, the TRBD1 call by TCRdb cannot be tested. This CDR3 contains 16 residues. Per the germline V gene, CDR1 is LNHDA and CDR2 is SQIVND (reference sequence). The CDR3 here is CASSINYRVLTYEQYF.

This clonotype is medium-sized by frequency. This sequence joins TRBV30 and TRBJ2-3; without DNA, the TCRdb call of TRBD2 cannot be checked. The CDR3 consists of 15 residues. Germline V gene lookup returns CDR1 GTSNPN and CDR2 SVGIG (reference sequence). CDR3 in amino acids: CAWSLVAGGTDTQYF. Full variable domain (rest looked up from reference TRBV30 and TRBJ2-3): SQTIHQWPATLVQPVGSPLSLECTVEGTSNPNLYWYRQAAGRGLQLLFYSVGIGQISSEVPQNLSASRPQDRQFILSSKKLLLSDSGFYLCAWSLVAGGTDTQYFGPGTRLTVL.

By frequency, this clonotype is medium-sized. The CDR3 is CSVLQGAEYGYTF. The V call is TRBV29-1, the J call TRBJ1-2; TCRdb's D call, TRBD1, is unchecked because there is no DNA. Germline V gives CDR1 SQVTM, CDR2 ANQGSEA. CDR3 length equals 13 residues.

The chain employs TRBV5-8 and TRBJ2-1; the TRBD2 assignment by TCRdb is unverifiable without DNA. CDR3 length equals 16 residues. Germline values: CDR1 SGHTS, CDR2 YDEGEE. The chain's CDR3 is CASRKGTSRSYNEQFF.

CDR3 residues: CASSLGTSGGHNEQFF. The rearrangement uses TRBV5-5 and TRBJ2-1; the D call from TCRdb, TRBD2, cannot be confirmed without DNA. Per germline, CDR1 SGHKS and CDR2 YYEKEE (reference sequence). CDR3 length: 16 residues.

V and J are TRBV5-1 and TRBJ1-6; TCRdb outputs TRBD1, but without DNA this stays unchecked. The CDR3 totals 15 residues. Per the germline V gene, CDR1 is SGHRS and CDR2 is YFSETQ. The CDR3 region is CASSLAGPRDSPLHF.

This chain connects TRBV6-2 or TRBV6-3 to TRBJ1-6. CDR1 MNHEY and CDR2 SVGEGT come from the germline V gene. The CDR3 runs 12 residues. The CDR3: CASEDYNSPLHF.

Here the CDR3 reads CASSLETASGNTIYF. V gene TRBV7-2 combines with J gene TRBJ1-3; as DNA is missing, the TRBD1 call by TCRdb cannot be tested. The germline gives CDR1 SGHTA, CDR2 FQGNSA. This CDR3 region has 15 residues.

V gene TRBV5-1 combines with J gene TRBJ1-1; the D gene TCRdb calls, TRBD1, cannot be checked with no DNA. Germline CDR1 is SGHRS and CDR2 is YFSETQ. CDR3 length: 15 residues. The CDR3 sequence is CASSETTGFGTEAFF. The whole variable domain, filled in from reference TRBV5-1 and TRBJ1-1, reads KAGVTQTPRYLIKTRGQQVTLSCSPISGHRSVSWYQQTPGQGLQFLFEYFSETQRNKGNFPGRFSGRQFSNSRSEMNVSTLELGDSALYLCASSETTGFGTEAFFGQGTRLTVV.

Judged by frequency, this clonotype is medium-sized (0.01 to 0.1%). This sequence joins TRBV7-9 and TRBJ2-5; TCRdb picks TRBD1, but there is no DNA to check that call. The CDR3 has 16 residues. The germline gives CDR1 SEHNR, CDR2 FQNEAQ (reference sequence). CDR3 sequence reads: CASSLVVSGGAETQYF.

This chain joins TRBV6-2 or TRBV6-3 and TRBJ1-5; TCRdb indicates TRBD1, and absent DNA this call remains unverified. Per the germline V gene, CDR1 is MNHEY and CDR2 is SVGEGT. The CDR3 length is 19 residues. CDR3 protein: CASSSPKSRGVLSNQPQHF.

In terms of frequency, this clonotype is medium-sized. The rearrangement links TRBV5-5 to TRBJ1-2. The germline V gene has CDR1 SGHKS and CDR2 YYEKEE (reference sequence). This CDR3 is 14 amino acids long. This CDR3 reads CASSLDRSNYGYTF.

This sequence joins TRBV12-3 or TRBV12-4 and TRBJ2-3; the D call from TCRdb, TRBD1, cannot be confirmed without DNA. The CDR3 runs 14 residues. CDR3 in amino acids: CASSLGQEADTQYF.

This chain links TRBV20-1 with TRBJ1-1; the TCRdb call, TRBD1, lacks DNA for checking. This CDR3 region has 15 residues. Germline CDR1 and CDR2: DFQATT and SNEGSKA (reference sequence). The CDR3 region is CSASPRDRGWTEAFF.

The J gene is TRBJ2-5, the V gene TRBV5-4. The CDR3 sequence is 13 residues long. Germline V gene lookup returns CDR1 SGHNT and CDR2 YYREEE (reference sequence). This chain's CDR3 is CASSFPRKETQYF.

The J gene is TRBJ1-6, the V gene TRBV5-6; checking the TCRdb D call of TRBD1 is not possible without DNA. The CDR3 spans 14 residues. CDR1 is SGHDT and CDR2 is YYEEEE in the germline V gene. The CDR3 reads CASSSTGTPSTLHF.